These 18 T cell receptor beta chains were sequenced from one sample in a study of OX40 agonist ivuxolimab in advanced cancers. The data were produced by immunoSEQ multiplex PCR, yet TCRdb's version contains in-frame clones alone and is incomplete. The sample lists roughly 48,000 clones, around nine tenths occurring once. Sequences were derived from CD4+ or CD8+ T cells sorted from blood, sampled in a trial of the OX40 agonist ivuxolimab. Every receptor here comes from an adult with an advanced solid tumor such as melanoma, head and neck, liver or kidney cancer.

CDR3 region: CASSSLVRSTDTQYF. CDR3 DNA sequence: TGTGCCAGCAGCTCCTTAGTGAGGTCCACAGATACGCAGTATTTT. This chain joins TRBV11-2 and TRBJ2-3; no clear D. Per the germline V gene, CDR1 is SGHAT and CDR2 is FQNNGV. V lost 4 bases and J lost 2, with 13 bases in between. This CDR3 spans 15 amino acids.

The chain joins TRBV7-6 to TRBJ2-3; weak D call: TRBD2 (7 bases). Per germline, CDR1 SGHVS and CDR2 FNYEAQ. This CDR3 region has 14 residues. With 5 bases removed from V and 6 bases from J, the gap between germline ends came to 15 bases. CDR3 nucleotide sequence: TGTGCCAGCAGCCAGGCGGGGGCCCCCGATACGCAGTATTTT. Its translation is CASSQAGAPDTQYF.

The gene calls are TRBV5-5 and TRBJ2-2; D unresolved. CDR3 length equals 15 residues. V lost 1 base and J lost 4, with 11 bases in between. Germline V gene lookup returns CDR1 SGHKS and CDR2 YYEKEE (reference sequence). CDR3 sequence (DNA): TGTGCCAGCAGCTTGAACCCTAAGGCCACCGGGGAGCTGTTTTTT. This codes for CASSLNPKATGELFF.

V is TRBV9 and J is TRBJ1-1, with D possibly matching TRBD1 (5 bases). Trimming removed 4 bases from V and 6 bases from J, with 13 bases in between. Germline loops: CDR1 SGDLS, CDR2 YYNGEE. This CDR3 comprises 13 residues. The CDR3 DNA reads TGTGCCAGCAGCCCATGGGACTTCCCTGAAGCTTTCTTT. It encodes CASSPWDFPEAFF.

CDR3 DNA: TGCGCCAGCAGCTTTTTGGCCATCCACAATGAGCAGTTCTTC. Translated: CASSFLAIHNEQFF. The rearrangement links TRBV5-1 to TRBJ2-1; D call uncertain. The CDR3 runs 14 residues. The V end was cut by 2 bases, the J end by 5 bases, with 11 bases between. CDR1 is SGHRS and CDR2 is YFSETQ in the germline V gene.

This clone was recorded only once. The rearrangement uses TRBV7-3 and TRBJ1-2; 9 bases map to TRBD1. Germline loops: CDR1 SGHTA, CDR2 FQGTGA. V trimming: 3 bases; J trimming: 6 bases; junction bases outside the gene matches: 2. The CDR3 runs 13 residues. The CDR3 nucleotides are TGTGCCAGCAGCTTCGGACAGGGGAATGGCTACACCTTC. Amino acid sequence: CASSFGQGNGYTF.

The gene calls are TRBV7-9 and TRBJ2-1; 7 bases agree with TRBD2. The J segment lost 9 bases and the V segment lost 4 bases, leaving 0 bases of the junction unmatched. CDR3 length equals 11 residues. Germline V gives CDR1 SEHNR, CDR2 FQNEAQ (reference sequence). The CDR3 is CASSSGGEQFF. In DNA form, the CDR3 reads TGTGCCAGCAGCTCGGGGGGTGAGCAGTTCTTC. Full variable domain (missing parts from reference TRBV7-9 and TRBJ2-1): DTGVSQNPRHKITKRGQNVTFRCDPISEHNRLYWYRQTLGQGPEFLTYFQNEAQLEKSRLLSDRFSAERPKGSFSTLEIQRTEQGDSAMYLCASSSGGEQFFGPGTRLTVL.

For this clone: The germline gene is not matched at one end of the junction; a read error may be the cause. The V gene is TRBV7-9, the J gene TRBJ1-1; no reliable D call. This CDR3 is 8 amino acids long. Germline CDR1 reads SEHNR; CDR2 reads FQNEAQ (reference sequence). CDR3 coding DNA: TGTGCCACCAGCGAAGCTTTCTTT. It specifies CATSEAFF.

This sequence joins TRBV7-2 and TRBJ1-1; D is ambiguous. This CDR3 spans 13 amino acids. Trimming removed 4 bases from V and 0 bases from J, with 6 bases in between. In germline, CDR1 is SGHTA, CDR2 FQGNSA. The CDR3 here is CASSWTVNTEAFF. The CDR3 DNA is TGTGCCAGCAGCTGGACGGTGAACACTGAAGCTTTCTTT. The whole variable domain, filled in from reference TRBV7-2 and TRBJ1-1, reads GAGVSQSPSNKVTEKGKDVELRCDPISGHTALYWYRQSLGQGLEFLIYFQGNSAPDKSGLPSDRFSAERTGGSVSTLTIQRTQQEDSAVYLCASSWTVNTEAFFGQGTRLTVV.

The J gene is TRBJ2-1, the V gene TRBV27; either TRBD1 or TRBD2 may fit D (6 bases each). The CDR3 is 16 residues long. V was cut by 7 bases and J by 5 bases, with 21 bases left in between. Germline CDR1 MNHEY, CDR2 SMNVEV (reference sequence). CDR3 in DNA: TGTGCCAGCACTCCACTGGGGGGCAGCTTGAACAATGAGCAGTTCTTC. Protein: CASTPLGGSLNNEQFF.

This clone came up a few times. J is TRBJ1-3 and V is TRBV6-5; 7 nucleotides align to TRBD1. CDR1 and CDR2 from the germline V gene are MNHEY and SVGAGI. The CDR3 contains 15 residues. V was clipped by 0 bases and J by 1 base; unmatched bases: 0. CDR3 loop: CASSYSTGSGNTIYF. The CDR3 DNA follows: TGTGCCAGCAGTTACTCGACAGGGTCTGGAAACACCATATATTTT.

The table lists this clone with a count of one. The chain couples TRBV2 to TRBJ2-5, with TRBD1 identical over 8 bases. Germline V gives CDR1 SNHLY, CDR2 FYNNEI. V was pared by 4 bases and J by 9 bases, with 7 bases of the junction left unmatched. The CDR3 is 13 residues long. The CDR3 sequence is CASSGQGAEAQYF. The CDR3 DNA sequence: TGTGCCAGCAGTGGGCAGGGGGCTGAGGCCCAGTACTTC.

This sequence joins TRBV11-3 and TRBJ2-3; 10 bases are shared with TRBD2. CDR3 length: 17 residues. CDR1 and CDR2 (germline): SGHNT, YENEEA. J gave up 4 bases and V 1 base, and 8 bases lay outside the gene matches. The CDR3 loop reads CASSLVLAGAGADTQYF. The CDR3 DNA follows: TGTGCCAGCAGCTTAGTGCTAGCGGGAGCTGGCGCAGATACGCAGTATTTT.

The chain joins TRBV15 to TRBJ2-1, with 8 bases identical to TRBD2. This CDR3 spans 15 amino acids. Germline CDR1 reads LNHNV; CDR2 reads YYDKDF (reference sequence). The junction had 8 bases not matched to a gene; V was cut back by 5 bases and J by 5 bases. CDR3 amino acids: CATSGGRGVDNEQFF. CDR3 sequence (DNA): TGTGCCACCAGCGGGGGGCGGGGGGTCGACAATGAGCAGTTCTTC.

The genes are TRBV7-3 and TRBJ2-3; 11 nucleotides align to TRBD2. CDR1 and CDR2 (germline): SGHTA, FQGTGA. The CDR3 covers 16 residues. V was clipped by 2 bases and J by 6 bases; unmatched bases: 7. The CDR3 is CASSLGASGGMDTQYF. CDR3 coding DNA: TGTGCCAGCAGCTTAGGGGCTAGCGGGGGGATGGATACGCAGTATTTT.

The V and J genes are TRBV15 and TRBJ2-1, with D possibly TRBD2 on 6 matching bases. Germline V gene lookup returns CDR1 LNHNV and CDR2 YYDKDF (reference sequence). The V gene lost 0 bases and the J gene lost 5 bases, with 8 bases spanning the gap. CDR3 length equals 14 residues. CDR3 coding DNA: TGTGCCACCAGCAGAGATCGGGGGAACAATGAGCAGTTCTTC. Protein product: CATSRDRGNNEQFF. Full variable domain (remainder filled in from reference TRBV15 and TRBJ2-1): DAMVIQNPRYQVTQFGKPVTLSCSQTLNHNVMYWYQQKSSQAPKLLFHYYDKDFNNEADTPDNFQSRRPNTSFCFLDIRSPGLGDTAMYLCATSRDRGNNEQFFGPGTRLTVL.

The chain combines TRBV19 with TRBJ2-7, with D unclear. The CDR3 sequence is 14 residues long. CDR1 is LNHDA and CDR2 is SQIVND in the germline V gene (reference sequence). Between the trimmed V and J ends, which lost 7 bases and 0 bases, there was a span of 13 bases. The DNA of the CDR3 is TGTGCCAGTACCGTAGAAATGAACTCCTACGAGCAGTACTTC. Translating gives CASTVEMNSYEQYF.

The V and J genes are TRBV29-1 and TRBJ1-1; a possible D gene is TRBD1 (5 bases). Trimming left V 3 bases short and J 0 bases short, with 8 bases between. The germline gives CDR1 SQVTM, CDR2 ANQGSEA. The CDR3 runs to 13 residues. CDR3 bases: TGCAGCGTTGACGACAGCCTGAACACTGAAGCTTTCTTT. It translates to CSVDDSLNTEAFF.